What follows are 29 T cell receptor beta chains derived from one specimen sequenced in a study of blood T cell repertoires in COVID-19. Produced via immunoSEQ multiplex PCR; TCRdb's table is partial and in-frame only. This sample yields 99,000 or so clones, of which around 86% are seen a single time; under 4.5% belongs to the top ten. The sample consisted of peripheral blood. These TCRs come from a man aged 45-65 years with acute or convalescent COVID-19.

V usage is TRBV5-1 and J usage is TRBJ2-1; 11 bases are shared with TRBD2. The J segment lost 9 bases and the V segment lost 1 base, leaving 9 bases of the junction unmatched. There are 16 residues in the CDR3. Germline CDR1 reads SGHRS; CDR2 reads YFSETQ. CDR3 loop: CASSLSGSGRVGEQFF. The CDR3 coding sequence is TGCGCCAGCAGCTTGTCTGGTAGCGGGAGGGTTGGTGAGCAGTTCTTC.

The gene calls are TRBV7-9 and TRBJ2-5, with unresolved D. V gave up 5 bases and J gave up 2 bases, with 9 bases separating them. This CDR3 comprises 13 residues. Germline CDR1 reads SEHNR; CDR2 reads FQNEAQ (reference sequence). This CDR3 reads CASSEYSQETQYF. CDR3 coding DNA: TGTGCCAGCAGCGAGTACAGTCAAGAGACCCAGTACTTC.

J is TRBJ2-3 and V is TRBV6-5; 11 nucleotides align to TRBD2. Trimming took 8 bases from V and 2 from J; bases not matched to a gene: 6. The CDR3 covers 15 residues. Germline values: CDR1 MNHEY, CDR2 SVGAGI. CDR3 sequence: CASGRLAGPTDTQYF. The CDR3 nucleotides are TGTGCCAGCGGTAGACTAGCGGGACCCACAGATACGCAGTATTTT.

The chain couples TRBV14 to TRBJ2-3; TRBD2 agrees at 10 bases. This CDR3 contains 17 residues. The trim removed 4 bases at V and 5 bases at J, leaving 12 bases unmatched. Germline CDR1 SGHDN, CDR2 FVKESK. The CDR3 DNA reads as TGTGCCAGCAGCCGGCCCCAGCGGGGGGGCGGAGTAGATACGCAGTATTTT. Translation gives CASSRPQRGGGVDTQYF.

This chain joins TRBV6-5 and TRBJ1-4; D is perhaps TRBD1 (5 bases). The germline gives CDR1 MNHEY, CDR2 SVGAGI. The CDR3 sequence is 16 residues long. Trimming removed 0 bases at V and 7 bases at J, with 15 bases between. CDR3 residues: CASSYSQPGSGEKLFF. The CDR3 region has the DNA TGTGCCAGCAGTTACTCCCAGCCAGGGTCGGGTGAAAAACTGTTTTTT.

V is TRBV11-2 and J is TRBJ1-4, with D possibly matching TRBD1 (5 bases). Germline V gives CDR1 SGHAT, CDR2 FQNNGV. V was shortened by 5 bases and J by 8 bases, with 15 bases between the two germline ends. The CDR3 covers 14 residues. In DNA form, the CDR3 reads TGTGCCAGCAGCCGGGGGATCGGTGAGGAAAAACTGTTTTTT. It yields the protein CASSRGIGEEKLFF.

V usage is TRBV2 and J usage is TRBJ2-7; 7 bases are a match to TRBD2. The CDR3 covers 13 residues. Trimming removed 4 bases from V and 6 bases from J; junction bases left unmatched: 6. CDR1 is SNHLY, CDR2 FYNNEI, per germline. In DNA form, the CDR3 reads TGTGCCAGCAGTGTTAGTTCGGGGGGCGAGCAGTACTTC. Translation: CASSVSSGGEQYF.

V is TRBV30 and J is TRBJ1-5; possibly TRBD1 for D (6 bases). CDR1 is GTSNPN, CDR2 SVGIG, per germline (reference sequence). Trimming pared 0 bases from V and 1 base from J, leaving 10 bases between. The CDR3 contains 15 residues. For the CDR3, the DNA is TGTGCCTGGAGTGTACCCACAGGGAGCAATCAGCCCCAGCATTTT. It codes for CAWSVPTGSNQPQHF.

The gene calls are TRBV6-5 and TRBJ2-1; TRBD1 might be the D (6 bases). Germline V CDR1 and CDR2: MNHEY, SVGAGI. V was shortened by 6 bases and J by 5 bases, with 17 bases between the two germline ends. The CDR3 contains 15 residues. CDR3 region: CASSSQGSVNNEQFF. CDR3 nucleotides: TGTGCCAGCAGCAGTCAGGGGAGCGTCAACAATGAGCAGTTCTTC.

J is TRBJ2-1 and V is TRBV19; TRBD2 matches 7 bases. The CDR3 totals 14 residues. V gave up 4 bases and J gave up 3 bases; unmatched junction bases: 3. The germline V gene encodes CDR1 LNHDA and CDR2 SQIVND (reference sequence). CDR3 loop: CASSRGGFYNEQFF. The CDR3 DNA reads TGTGCCAGTAGTAGGGGGGGATTCTACAATGAGCAGTTCTTC.

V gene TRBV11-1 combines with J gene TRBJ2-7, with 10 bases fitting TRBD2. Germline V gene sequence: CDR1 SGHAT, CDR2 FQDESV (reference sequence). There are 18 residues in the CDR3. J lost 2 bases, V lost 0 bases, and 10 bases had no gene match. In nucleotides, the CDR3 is TGTGCCAGCAGCTTAGCGCGGGTAGGGACTAGCGTGACCTACGAGCAGTACTTC. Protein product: CASSLARVGTSVTYEQYF. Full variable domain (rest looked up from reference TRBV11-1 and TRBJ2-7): EAEVAQSPRYKITEKSQAVAFWCDPISGHATLYWYRQILGQGPELLVQFQDESVVDDSQLPKDRFSAERLKGVDSTLKIQPAELGDSAMYLCASSLARVGTSVTYEQYFGPGTRLTVT.

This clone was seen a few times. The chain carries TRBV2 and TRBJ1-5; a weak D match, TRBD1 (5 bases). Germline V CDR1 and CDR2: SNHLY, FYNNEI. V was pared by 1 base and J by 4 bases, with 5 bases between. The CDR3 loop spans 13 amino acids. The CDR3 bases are TGTGCCAGCAGTGAAGAGGGGAATCAGCCCCAGCATTTT. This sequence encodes CASSEEGNQPQHF.

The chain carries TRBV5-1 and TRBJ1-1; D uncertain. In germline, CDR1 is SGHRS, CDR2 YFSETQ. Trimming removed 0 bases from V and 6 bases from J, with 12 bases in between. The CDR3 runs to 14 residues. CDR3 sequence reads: CASSLESPSAEAFF. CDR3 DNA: TGCGCCAGCAGCTTGGAATCACCCTCAGCTGAAGCTTTCTTT.

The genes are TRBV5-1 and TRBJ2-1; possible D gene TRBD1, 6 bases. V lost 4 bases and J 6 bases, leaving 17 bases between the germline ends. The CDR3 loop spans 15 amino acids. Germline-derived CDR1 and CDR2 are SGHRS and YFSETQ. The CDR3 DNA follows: TGCGCCAGCAGCGGCGGAGAGGAGACAGGCAATGAGCAGTTCTTC. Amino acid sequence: CASSGGEETGNEQFF.

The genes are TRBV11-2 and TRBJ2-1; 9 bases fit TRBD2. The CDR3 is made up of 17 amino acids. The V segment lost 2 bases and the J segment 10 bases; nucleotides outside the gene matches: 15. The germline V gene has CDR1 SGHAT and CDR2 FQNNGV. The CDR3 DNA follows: TGTGCCAGCAGCTTAAGGGATAGCGGGAGCGCCCCCGGGGAGCAGTTCTTC. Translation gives CASSLRDSGSAPGEQFF.

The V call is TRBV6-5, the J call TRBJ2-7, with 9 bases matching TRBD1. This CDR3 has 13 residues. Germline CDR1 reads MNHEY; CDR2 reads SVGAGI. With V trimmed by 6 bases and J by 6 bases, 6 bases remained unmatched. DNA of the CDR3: TGTGCCAGCAGGGGGGGGACAGGGCTCGAGCAGTACTTC. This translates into CASRGGTGLEQYF.

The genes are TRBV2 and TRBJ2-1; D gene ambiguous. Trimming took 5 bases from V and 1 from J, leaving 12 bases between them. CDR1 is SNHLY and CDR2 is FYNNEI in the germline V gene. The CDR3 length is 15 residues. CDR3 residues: CASSFTTFSYNEQFF. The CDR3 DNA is TGTGCCAGCAGTTTTACTACCTTTTCCTACAATGAGCAGTTCTTC.

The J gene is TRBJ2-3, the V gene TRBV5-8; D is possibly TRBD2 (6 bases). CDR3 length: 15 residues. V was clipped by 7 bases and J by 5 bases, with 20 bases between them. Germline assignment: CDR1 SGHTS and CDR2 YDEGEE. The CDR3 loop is CASFLRGGTGDTQYF. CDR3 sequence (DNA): TGTGCCAGCTTCCTGAGGGGCGGGACTGGAGATACGCAGTATTTT.

CDR3 amino acids: CASSSRQGYEQYF. CDR3 nucleotides: TGTGCCAGCAGCTCTCGACAGGGATACGAGCAGTACTTC. The chain combines TRBV3-1 (or the pseudogene TRBV3-2) with TRBJ2-7; 7 nucleotides agree with TRBD1. Losses at the gene ends were 5 bases for V and 4 bases for J; bases not matched to a gene: 5. From germline, CDR1 is LGHDT and CDR2 YNNKEL (reference sequence). The CDR3 is 13 residues long.

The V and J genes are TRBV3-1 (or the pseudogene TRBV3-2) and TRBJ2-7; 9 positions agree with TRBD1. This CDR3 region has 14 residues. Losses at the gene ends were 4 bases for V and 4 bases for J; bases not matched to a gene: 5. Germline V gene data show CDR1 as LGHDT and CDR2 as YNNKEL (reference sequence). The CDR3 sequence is CASSLGTGMYEQYF. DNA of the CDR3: TGTGCCAGCAGCCTCGGGACAGGGATGTACGAGCAGTACTTC.

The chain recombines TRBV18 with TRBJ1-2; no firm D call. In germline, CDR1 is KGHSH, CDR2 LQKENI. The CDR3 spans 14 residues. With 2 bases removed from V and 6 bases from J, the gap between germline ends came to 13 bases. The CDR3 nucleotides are TGTGCCAGCTCACCAGGAGGAGACTTGGATGGCTACACCTTC. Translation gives CASSPGGDLDGYTF.

The chain's CDR3 is CASSNGGGSQPQHF. The CDR3 DNA reads TGTGCCAGCAGCAACGGGGGGGGAAGTCAGCCCCAGCATTTT. This chain joins TRBV7-9 and TRBJ1-5; TRBD1 is a possible D gene (5 bases). Per germline, CDR1 SEHNR and CDR2 FQNEAQ (reference sequence). V lost 5 bases and J lost 6, with 14 bases in between. The CDR3 has 14 residues.

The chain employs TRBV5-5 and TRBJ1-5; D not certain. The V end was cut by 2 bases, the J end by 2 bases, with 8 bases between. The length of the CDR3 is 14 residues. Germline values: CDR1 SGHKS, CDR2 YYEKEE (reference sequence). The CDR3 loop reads CASSFHGGNQPQHF. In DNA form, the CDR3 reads TGTGCCAGCAGCTTCCACGGTGGCAATCAGCCCCAGCATTTT.

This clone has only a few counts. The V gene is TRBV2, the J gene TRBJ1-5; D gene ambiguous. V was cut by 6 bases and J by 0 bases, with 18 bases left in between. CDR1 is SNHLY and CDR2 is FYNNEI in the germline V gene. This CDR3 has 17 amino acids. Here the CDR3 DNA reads TGTGCCAGCAGCCCTACACGGGGAACTAATAGCAATCAGCCCCAGCATTTT. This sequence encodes CASSPTRGTNSNQPQHF.

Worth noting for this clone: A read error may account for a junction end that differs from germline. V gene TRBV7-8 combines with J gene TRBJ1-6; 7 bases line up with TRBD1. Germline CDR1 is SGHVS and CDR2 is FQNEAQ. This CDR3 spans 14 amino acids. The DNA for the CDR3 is TGTGCCAGCAGCCCGACAGGGTATAGTTCACCCCTCCACTTT. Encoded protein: CASSPTGYSSPLHF.

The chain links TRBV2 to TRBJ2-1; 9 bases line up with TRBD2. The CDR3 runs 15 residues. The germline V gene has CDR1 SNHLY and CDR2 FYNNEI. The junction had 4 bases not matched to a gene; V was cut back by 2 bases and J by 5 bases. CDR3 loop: CASSELTSGHNEQFF. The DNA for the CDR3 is TGTGCCAGCAGTGAATTAACTAGCGGGCACAATGAGCAGTTCTTC.

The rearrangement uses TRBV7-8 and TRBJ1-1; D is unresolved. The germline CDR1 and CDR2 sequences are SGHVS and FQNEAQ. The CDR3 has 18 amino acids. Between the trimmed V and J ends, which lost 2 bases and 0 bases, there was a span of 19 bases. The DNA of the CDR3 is TGTGCCAGCAGCTTAACGAACTACCCGGGGATGATGAACACTGAAGCTTTCTTT. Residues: CASSLTNYPGMMNTEAFF.

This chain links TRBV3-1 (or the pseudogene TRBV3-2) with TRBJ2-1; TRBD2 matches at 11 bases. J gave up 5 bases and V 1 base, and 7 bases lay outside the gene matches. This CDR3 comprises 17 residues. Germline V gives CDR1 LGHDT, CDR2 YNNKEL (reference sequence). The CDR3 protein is CASSQASGTSGNNEQFF. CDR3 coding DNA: TGTGCCAGCAGCCAAGCGTCCGGGACTAGCGGAAACAATGAGCAGTTCTTC.

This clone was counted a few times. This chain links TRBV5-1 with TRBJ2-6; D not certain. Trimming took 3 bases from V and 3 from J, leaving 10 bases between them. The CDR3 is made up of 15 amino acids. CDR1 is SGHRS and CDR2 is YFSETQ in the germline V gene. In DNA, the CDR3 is TGCGCCAGCAGCTACCCGGGTAGTGGGGCCAACGTCCTGACTTTC. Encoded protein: CASSYPGSGANVLTF.